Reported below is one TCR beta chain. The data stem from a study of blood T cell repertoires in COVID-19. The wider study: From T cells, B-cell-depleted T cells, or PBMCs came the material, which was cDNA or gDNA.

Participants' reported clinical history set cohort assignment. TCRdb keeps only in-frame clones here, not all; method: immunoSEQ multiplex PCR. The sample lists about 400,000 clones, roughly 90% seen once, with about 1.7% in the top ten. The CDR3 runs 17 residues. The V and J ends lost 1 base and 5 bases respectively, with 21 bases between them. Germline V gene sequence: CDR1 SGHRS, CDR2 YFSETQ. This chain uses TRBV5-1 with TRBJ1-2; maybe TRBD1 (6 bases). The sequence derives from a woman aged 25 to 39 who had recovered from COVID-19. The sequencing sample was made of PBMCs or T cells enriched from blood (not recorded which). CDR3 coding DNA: TGCGCCAGCAGCTTGTTGTCAGGGGCCCAGTTAAGTTATGGCTACACCTTC. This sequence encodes CASSLLSGAQLSYGYTF.